The following is a T cell receptor beta chain sequence with its context. Its cognate antigen is unknown. The data were taken from a study of early stage breast cancer tumors. The overall study: Invasive lobular carcinomas made up about 35% of the 12 ER+/PR+/HER2- tumors.

Germline V gives CDR1 MGHDK, CDR2 SYGVNS. V lost 4 bases and J lost 5; bases outside the gene matches: 10. The CDR3 is 15 amino acids. Measured with immunoSEQ multiplex PCR; TCRdb has only the in-frame clones, and not every one. The sample holds roughly 60,000 clones, roughly 80% seen once. Study results and caveats: Tumor and normal breast were distinguished via blood comparison in about 90% of the 16 patients.

The rearrangement uses TRBV25-1 and TRBJ2-5; 7 positions match TRBD1. Material for sequencing was blood. This TCR derives from a person younger than 45 with breast cancer. CDR3 region: CASSVYLGTDETQYF. CDR3 coding DNA: TGTGCCAGCAGTGTATATTTGGGGACAGATGAGACCCAGTACTTC.